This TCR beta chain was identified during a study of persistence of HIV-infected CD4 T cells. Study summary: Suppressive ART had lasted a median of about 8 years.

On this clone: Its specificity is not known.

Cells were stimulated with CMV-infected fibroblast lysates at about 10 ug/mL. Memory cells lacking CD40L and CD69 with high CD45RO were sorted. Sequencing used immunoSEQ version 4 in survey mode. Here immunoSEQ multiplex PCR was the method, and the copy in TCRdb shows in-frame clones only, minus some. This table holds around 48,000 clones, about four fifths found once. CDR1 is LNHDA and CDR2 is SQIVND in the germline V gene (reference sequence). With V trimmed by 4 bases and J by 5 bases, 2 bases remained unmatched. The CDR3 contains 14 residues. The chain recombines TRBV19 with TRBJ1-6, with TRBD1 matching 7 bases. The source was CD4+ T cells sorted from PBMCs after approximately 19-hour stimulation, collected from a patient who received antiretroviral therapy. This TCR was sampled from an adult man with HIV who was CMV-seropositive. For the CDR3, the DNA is TGTGCCAGTAGTACCGGGACAGATAATTCACCCCTCCACTTT. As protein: CASSTGTDNSPLHF.